This TCR beta chain is drawn from a study of CXCR3-negative and CXCR3-positive naive CD8 T cells. UMI-labeled TRB cDNA libraries were prepared by 5' RACE. TCRdb re-called the 5' RACE reads and shows each CDR3 protein once, DNA omitted. The table for this sample gives about 22,000 distinct CDR3 sequences. This CDR3 contains 13 residues. From germline, CDR1 is SGDLS and CDR2 YYNGEE. V gene TRBV9 combines with J gene TRBJ2-3; TCRdb's assignment of TRBD1 cannot be checked, as there is no DNA. The TCR sequence derives from a human donor in good health. Some clones in this sample may be carry-over from other donors' samples. Sequences were obtained from memory CD8+ T cells from blood. CDR3 residues: CASSAWASDTQYF.